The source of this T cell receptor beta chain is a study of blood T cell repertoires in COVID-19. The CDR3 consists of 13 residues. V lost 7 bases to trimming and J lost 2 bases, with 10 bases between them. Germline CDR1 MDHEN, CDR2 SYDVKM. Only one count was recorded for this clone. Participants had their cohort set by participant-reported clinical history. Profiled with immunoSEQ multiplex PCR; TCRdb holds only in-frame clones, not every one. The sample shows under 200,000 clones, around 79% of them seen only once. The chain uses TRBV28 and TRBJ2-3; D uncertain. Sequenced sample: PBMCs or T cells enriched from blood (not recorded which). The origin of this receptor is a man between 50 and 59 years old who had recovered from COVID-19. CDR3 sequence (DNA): TGTGCCAGCATCAGTTCATCCACAGATACGCAGTATTTT. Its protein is CASISSSTDTQYF.